This T cell receptor beta chain was identified in a study of human T cells and chemical hapten exposure. Study-level background: Yields of TCR per sample differed, chiefly owing to small differences in pooled library volume. Regarding the study as a whole: Counts of expanded TCRs at PT1 were positively correlated with patch test score.

A note on this clonotype: Its antigen is still unknown.

Sample time point: patch test 1, 2 weeks after DPC sensitization. Treatment specified: therapeutic diphenylcyclopropenone sensitization with weekly scalp DPC. Trimming removed 6 bases from V and 9 bases from J, with 12 bases in between. Germline assignment: CDR1 SEHNR and CDR2 FQNEAQ (reference sequence). This CDR3 comprises 12 residues. MiXCR was run by TCRdb on the RACE reads, yielding one entry per CDR3 protein. The table includes about 360,000 distinct CDR3 sequences, roughly 6.9% detected once. The sample was whole blood, taken in connection with sensitization to the hapten diphenylcyclopropenone (DPC). The sequence was obtained from a woman aged 18-35 years with alopecia areata. Some clones in this sample may be carry-over from other donors' samples. The chain has TRBV7-9 and TRBJ2-1; D is perhaps TRBD1 or TRBD2 (5 bases each). In DNA, the CDR3 is TGTGCCAGCAGTGGGACCGCAGCTGAGCAGTTCTTC. It translates to CASSGTAAEQFF.